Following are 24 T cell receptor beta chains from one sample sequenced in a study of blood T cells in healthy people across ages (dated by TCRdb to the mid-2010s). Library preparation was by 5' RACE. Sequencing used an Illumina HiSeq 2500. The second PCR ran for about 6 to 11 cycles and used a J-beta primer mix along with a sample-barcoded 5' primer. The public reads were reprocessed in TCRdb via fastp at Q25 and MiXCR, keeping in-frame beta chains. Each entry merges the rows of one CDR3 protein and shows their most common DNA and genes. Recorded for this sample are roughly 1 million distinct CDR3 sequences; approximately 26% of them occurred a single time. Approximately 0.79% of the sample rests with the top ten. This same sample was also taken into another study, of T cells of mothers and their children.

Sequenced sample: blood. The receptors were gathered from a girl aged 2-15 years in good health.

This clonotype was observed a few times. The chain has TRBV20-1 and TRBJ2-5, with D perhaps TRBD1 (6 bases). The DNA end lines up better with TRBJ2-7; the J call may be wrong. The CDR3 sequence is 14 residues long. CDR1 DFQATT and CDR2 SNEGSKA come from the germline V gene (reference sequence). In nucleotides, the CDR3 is TGCAGTGCTAGGACAGGTCTCCTAACCTACGAGCAGTACTTC. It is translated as CSARTGLLTYEQYF.

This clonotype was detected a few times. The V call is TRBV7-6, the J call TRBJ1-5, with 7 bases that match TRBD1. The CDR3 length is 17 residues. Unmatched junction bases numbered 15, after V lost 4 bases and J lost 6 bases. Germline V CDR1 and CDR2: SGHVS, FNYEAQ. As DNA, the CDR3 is TGTGCCAGCAGCTCCCAACACCAGACAGGGTGGGGTCAGCCCCAGCATTTT. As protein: CASSSQHQTGWGQPQHF.

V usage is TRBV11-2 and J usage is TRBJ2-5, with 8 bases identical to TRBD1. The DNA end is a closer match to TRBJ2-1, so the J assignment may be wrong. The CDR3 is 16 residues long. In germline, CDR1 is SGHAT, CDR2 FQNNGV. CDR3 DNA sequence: TGTGCCAGCAGCTTACTTCCGACAGGGGCTGTGAATGAGCAGTTCTTC. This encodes CASSLLPTGAVNEQFF.

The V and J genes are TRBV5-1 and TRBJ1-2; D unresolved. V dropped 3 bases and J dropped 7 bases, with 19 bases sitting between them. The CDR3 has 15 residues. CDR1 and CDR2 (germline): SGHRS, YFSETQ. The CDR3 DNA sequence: TGCGCCAGCAGCTCGAATGTTGGCATTGGCCTTGGCTACACCTTC. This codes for CASSSNVGIGLGYTF.

The CDR3 sequence: CASSYRRRGSGADTQYF. DNA for the CDR3: TGTGCCAGCAGTTACCGCCGCCGGGGGAGCGGAGCAGATACGCAGTATTTT. This chain joins TRBV6-5 and TRBJ2-3; the D gene is possibly TRBD2 (6 bases). The V end was cut by 2 bases, the J end by 4 bases, with 19 bases between. The CDR3 sequence is 17 residues long. The germline gives CDR1 MNHEY, CDR2 SVGAGI.

CDR3 in DNA: TGCAGTGCTAGCGGGTCCTCGGGAGAGACCCAGTACTTC. Encoded protein: CSASGSSGETQYF. V usage is TRBV20-1 and J usage is TRBJ2-1; D unresolved. The J call may be in error: the DNA end matches TRBJ2-5 better. From germline, CDR1 is DFQATT and CDR2 SNEGSKA (reference sequence). The CDR3 has 13 amino acids.

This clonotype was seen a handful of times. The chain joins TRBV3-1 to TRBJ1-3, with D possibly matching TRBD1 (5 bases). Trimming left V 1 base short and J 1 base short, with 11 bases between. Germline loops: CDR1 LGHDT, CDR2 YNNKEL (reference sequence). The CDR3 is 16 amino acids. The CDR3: CASSQAGAGSGNTIYF. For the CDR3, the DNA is TGTGCCAGCAGCCAAGCCGGGGCCGGGTCTGGAAACACCATATATTTT.

The CDR3 here is CSYEDRGFTDTQYF. CDR3 nucleotide sequence: TGCAGCTACGAGGACAGGGGGTTCACAGATACGCAGTATTTT. The chain combines TRBV29-1 with TRBJ2-3; 10 nucleotides agree with TRBD1. The CDR3 runs 14 residues. Trimming took 8 bases from V and 2 from J; bases not matched to a gene: 7. CDR1 is SQVTM, CDR2 ANQGSEA, per germline.

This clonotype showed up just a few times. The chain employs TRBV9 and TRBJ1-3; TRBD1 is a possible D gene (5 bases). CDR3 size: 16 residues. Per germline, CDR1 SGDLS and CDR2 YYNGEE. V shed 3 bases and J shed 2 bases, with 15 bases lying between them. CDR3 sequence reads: CASSAPKGVTGNTIYF. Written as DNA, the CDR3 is TGTGCCAGCAGCGCACCTAAAGGGGTAACTGGAAACACCATATATTTT.

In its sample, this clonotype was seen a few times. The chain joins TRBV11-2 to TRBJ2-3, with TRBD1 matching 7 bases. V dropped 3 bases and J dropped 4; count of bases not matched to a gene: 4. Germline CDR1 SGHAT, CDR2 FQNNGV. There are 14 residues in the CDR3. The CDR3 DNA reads TGTGCCAGCAGCTTGCAAGGGGGCGCAGATACGCAGTATTTT. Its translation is CASSLQGGADTQYF.

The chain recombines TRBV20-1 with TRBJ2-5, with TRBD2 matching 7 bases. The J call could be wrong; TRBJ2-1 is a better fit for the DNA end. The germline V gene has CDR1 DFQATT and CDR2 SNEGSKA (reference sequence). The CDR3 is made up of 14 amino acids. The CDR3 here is CSAGGGEHYNEQFF. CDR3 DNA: TGCAGTGCTGGGGGGGGAGAGCATTACAATGAGCAGTTCTTC.

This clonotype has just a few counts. The CDR3 DNA reads TGCGCCAGCAGCTTGAGGGAGGCCCAGTACTTC. Protein product: CASSLREAQYF. The chain combines TRBV5-1 with TRBJ2-1, with a weak D call TRBD2 (6 bases). The DNA matches TRBJ2-5 better at its end, which makes the J call doubtful. CDR1 and CDR2 (germline): SGHRS, YFSETQ. This CDR3 is built from 11 residues.

DNA for the CDR3: TGCGCCAGCAGCACCGAGACAGGGGATGAAAAACTGTTTTTT. Protein: CASSTETGDEKLFF. The gene calls are TRBV5-1 and TRBJ1-4, with 8 bases identical to TRBD1. Germline CDR1 and CDR2: SGHRS and YFSETQ. This CDR3 contains 14 residues. V gave up 4 bases and J gave up 6 bases; unmatched junction bases: 5.

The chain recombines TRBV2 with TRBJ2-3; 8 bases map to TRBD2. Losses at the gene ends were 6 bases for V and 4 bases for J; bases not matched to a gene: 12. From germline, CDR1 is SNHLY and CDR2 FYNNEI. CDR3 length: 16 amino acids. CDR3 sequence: CASRERGLAVADTQYF. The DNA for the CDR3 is TGTGCCAGCAGGGAACGAGGACTAGCAGTTGCAGATACGCAGTATTTT. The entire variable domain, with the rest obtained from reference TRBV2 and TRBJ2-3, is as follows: EPEVTQTPSHQVTQMGQEVILRCVPISNHLYFYWYRQILGQKVEFLVSFYNNEISEKSEIFDDQFSVERPDGSNFTLKIRSTKLEDSAMYFCASRERGLAVADTQYFGPGTRLTVL.

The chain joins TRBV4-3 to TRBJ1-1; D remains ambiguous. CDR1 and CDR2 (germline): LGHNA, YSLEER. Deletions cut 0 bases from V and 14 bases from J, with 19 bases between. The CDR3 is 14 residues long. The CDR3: CASSQDVFTEAIFF. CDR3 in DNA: TGCGCCAGCAGCCAAGATGTGTTTACCGAAGCCATCTTCTTT.

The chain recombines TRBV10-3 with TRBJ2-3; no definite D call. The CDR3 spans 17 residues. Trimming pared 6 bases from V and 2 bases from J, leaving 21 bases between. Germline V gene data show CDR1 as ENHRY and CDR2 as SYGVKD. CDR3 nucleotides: TGTGCCATCAGACCAGGCCCTGGGTTGATCGACACAGATACGCAGTATTTT. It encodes CAIRPGPGLIDTDTQYF.

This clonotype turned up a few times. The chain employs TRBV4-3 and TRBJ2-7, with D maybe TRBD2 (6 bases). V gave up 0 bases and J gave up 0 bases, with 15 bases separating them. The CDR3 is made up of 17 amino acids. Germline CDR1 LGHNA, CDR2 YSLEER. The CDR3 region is CASSQDSGEATSYEQYF. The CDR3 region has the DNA TGCGCCAGCAGCCAAGACAGTGGGGAGGCAACCTCCTACGAGCAGTACTTC.

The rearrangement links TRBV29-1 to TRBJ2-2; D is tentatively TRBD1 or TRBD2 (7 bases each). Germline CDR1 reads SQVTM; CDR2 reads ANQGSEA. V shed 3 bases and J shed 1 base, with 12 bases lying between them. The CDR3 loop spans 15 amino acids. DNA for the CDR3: TGCAGCGTTGAGGGGGGGACAGAGAACACCGGGGAGCTGTTTTTT. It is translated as CSVEGGTENTGELFF.

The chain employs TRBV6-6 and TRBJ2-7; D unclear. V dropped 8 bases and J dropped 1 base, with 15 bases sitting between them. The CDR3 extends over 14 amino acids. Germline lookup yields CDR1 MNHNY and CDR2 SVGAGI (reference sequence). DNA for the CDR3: TGTGCCAGCCACCCCCATGGATCTTCCTACGAGCAGTACTTC. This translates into CASHPHGSSYEQYF.

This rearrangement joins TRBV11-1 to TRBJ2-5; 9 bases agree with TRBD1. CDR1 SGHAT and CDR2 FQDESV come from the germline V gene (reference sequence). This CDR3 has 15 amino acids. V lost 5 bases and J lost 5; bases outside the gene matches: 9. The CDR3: CASSQYNRGLETQYF. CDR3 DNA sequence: TGTGCCAGCAGCCAATACAACAGGGGGCTGGAGACCCAGTACTTC. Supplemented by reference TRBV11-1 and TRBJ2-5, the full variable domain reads EAEVAQSPRYKITEKSQAVAFWCDPISGHATLYWYRQILGQGPELLVQFQDESVVDDSQLPKDRFSAERLKGVDSTLKIQPAELGDSAMYLCASSQYNRGLETQYFGPGTRLLVL.

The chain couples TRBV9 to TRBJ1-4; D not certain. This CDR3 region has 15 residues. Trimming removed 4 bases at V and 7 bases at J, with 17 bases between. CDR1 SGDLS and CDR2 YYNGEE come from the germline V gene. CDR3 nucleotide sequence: TGTGCCAGCAGCAAGCATCCCGCGTCCGCTGAAAAACTGTTTTTT. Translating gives CASSKHPASAEKLFF.

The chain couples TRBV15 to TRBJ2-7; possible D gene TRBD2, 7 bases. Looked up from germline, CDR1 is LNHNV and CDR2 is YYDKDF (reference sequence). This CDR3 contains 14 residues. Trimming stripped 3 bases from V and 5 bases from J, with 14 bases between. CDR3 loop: CATSSPWGGHEQYF. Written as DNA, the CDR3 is TGTGCCACCAGCAGTCCTTGGGGGGGCCACGAGCAGTACTTC.

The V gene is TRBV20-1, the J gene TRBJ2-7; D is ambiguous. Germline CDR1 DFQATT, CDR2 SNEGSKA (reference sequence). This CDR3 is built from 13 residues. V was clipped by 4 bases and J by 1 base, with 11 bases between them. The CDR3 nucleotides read TGCAGTGCTATACACTCTACGTCCTACGAGCAGTACTTC. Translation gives CSAIHSTSYEQYF.

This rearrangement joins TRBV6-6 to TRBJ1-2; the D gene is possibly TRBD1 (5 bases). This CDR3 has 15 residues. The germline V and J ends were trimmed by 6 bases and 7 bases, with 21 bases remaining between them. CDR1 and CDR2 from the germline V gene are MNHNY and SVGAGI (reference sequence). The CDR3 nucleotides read TGTGCCAGCAGGCGCCCTGGGACGCCCGTGGGTGGCTACACCTTC. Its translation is CASRRPGTPVGGYTF.